Described below is a single T cell receptor (beta chain) sequence and its context. Its antigen is not identified. Trimming left V 5 bases short and J 5 bases short, with 6 bases between. This CDR3 has 11 residues. The germline CDR1 and CDR2 sequences are SNHLY and FYNNEI. The PCR was carried out with 60 Vbeta primers and 13 Jbeta primers. The table came from immunoSEQ multiplex PCR; TCRdb's copy has only in-frame clones and leaves some out. This sample has about 160,000 clones, with around three quarters found just once. This sample was taken from a study of cytomegalovirus exposure and HLA in healthy donors. Study findings and constraints: Per published accounts, TCR beta sequences correctly predicted the HLA-A and HLA-B alleles of most subjects. The study recorded 164 TCR beta chains that were cytomegalovirus-associated. A later analysis, which compared TCR beta chains of equal frequency, found the HLA-associated ones more clonally expanded.

Despite likely unrecorded immune exposures, the donors were nominally healthy at the time of sampling. The receptor was derived from a woman aged 40 to 50 in good health and CMV-seronegative. V usage is TRBV2 and J usage is TRBJ2-5; no firm D call. The sample was PBMCs. The CDR3 here is CASSSRETQYF. In DNA, the CDR3 is TGTGCCAGCAGTTCCCGGGAGACCCAGTACTTC.